These 17 T cell receptor beta chains were sequenced from one sample in a study of identical twins. One entry per CDR3 protein results from TCRdb running MiXCR on the 5' RACE reads. The sample yields some 1,600,000 distinct CDR3 sequences, around 33% seen once. What was sequenced was cord blood. These receptors were obtained from a newborn girl in good health.

This clonotype was detected only a few times. The chain links TRBV2 to TRBJ2-7, with D perhaps TRBD2 (5 bases). V lost 8 bases to trimming and J lost 4 bases, with 18 bases between them. The length of the CDR3 is 14 residues. Germline V lookup: CDR1 SNHLY, CDR2 FYNNEI. The CDR3 DNA reads TGTGCCAGCCGGGGAACCCCTGGGGTTTACGAGCAGTACTTC. Residues: CASRGTPGVYEQYF.

In this sample, this clonotype turned up a few times. The chain combines TRBV21-1 with TRBJ2-4. TRBV21-1 constitutes a pseudogene. The CDR3 has 13 amino acids. The CDR3 nucleotides are TGTGCCAGCAGCAAATTGAACCAAAACATTCAGTACTTC. Encoded protein: CASSKLNQNIQYF.

This clonotype appeared many times. The CDR3 DNA sequence: TGTGCCAGCAGCCCCCTCACGGATAACTATGGCTACACCTTC. This encodes CASSPLTDNYGYTF. The rearrangement uses TRBV5-6 and TRBJ1-2; D unclear. Trimming left V 4 bases short and J 1 base short, with 11 bases between. The CDR3 has 14 amino acids. Germline assignment: CDR1 SGHDT and CDR2 YYEEEE.

The V call is TRBV5-1, the J call TRBJ2-7; TRBD2 might be the D (6 bases). Germline values: CDR1 SGHRS, CDR2 YFSETQ. The CDR3 consists of 16 residues. The germline V and J ends were trimmed by 4 bases and 3 bases, with 20 bases remaining between them. For the CDR3, the DNA is TGCGCCAGCAGCCTAACGACCCCGGGACTTCGCTACGAGCAGTACTTC. It is translated as CASSLTTPGLRYEQYF.

The rearrangement joins TRBV7-2 to TRBJ1-6; D is uncertain. The V end was cut by 6 bases, the J end by 6 bases, with 9 bases between. The V gene's germline CDR1 is SGHTA and CDR2 FQGNSA. The CDR3 runs to 13 residues. This CDR3 is CASRGGSNSPLHF. DNA of the CDR3: TGTGCCAGCAGGGGAGGGAGTAATTCACCCCTCCACTTT.

This clonotype appeared a few times. DNA for the CDR3: TGTGCCAGCAGCCCTTTGCTTCAAAGCTCCTACGAGCAGTACTTC. Translated, it gives CASSPLLQSSYEQYF. V gene TRBV6-5 combines with J gene TRBJ2-7; D not resolved. This CDR3 has 15 amino acids. The V gene lost 6 bases and the J gene lost 0 bases, with 15 bases spanning the gap. Germline CDR1 is MNHEY and CDR2 is SVGAGI.

This chain links TRBV5-1 with TRBJ1-2; D call uncertain. The CDR3 is made up of 14 amino acids. V dropped 0 bases and J dropped 8 bases, with 14 bases sitting between them. Germline assignment: CDR1 SGHRS and CDR2 YFSETQ. DNA of the CDR3: TGCGCCAGCAGCTTGGAACGGGATACGGGGGGCTACACCTTC. Protein sequence: CASSLERDTGGYTF.

This clonotype was detected only a few times. The chain has TRBV5-1 and TRBJ2-1; 8 bases align to TRBD2. Losses at the gene ends were 3 bases for V and 3 bases for J; bases not matched to a gene: 11. Germline CDR1 reads SGHRS; CDR2 reads YFSETQ. The CDR3 extends over 17 amino acids. This CDR3 reads CASSSVLSGTNYNEQFF. CDR3 coding DNA: TGCGCCAGCAGCTCCGTACTTAGCGGGACAAACTACAATGAGCAGTTCTTC.

The V call is TRBV5-8, the J call TRBJ2-1, with D uncertain. CDR1 is SGHTS, CDR2 YDEGEE, per germline. This CDR3 is 14 amino acids long. The V end was cut by 4 bases, the J end by 3 bases, with 11 bases between. DNA for the CDR3: TGTGCCAGCAGCGTGCTTTACAGCTACAATGAGCAGTTCTTC. Translation gives CASSVLYSYNEQFF.

This sequence joins TRBV27 and TRBJ2-2; D unresolved. Germline V gives CDR1 MNHEY, CDR2 SMNVEV (reference sequence). Trimming cost V 4 bases and J 8 bases, with 8 bases left between them. This CDR3 contains 12 residues. For the CDR3, the DNA is TGTGCCAGCAGTTCGCCTTGGGGGGAGCTGTTTTTT. Amino acids: CASSSPWGELFF.

The chain couples TRBV29-1 to TRBJ2-7, with TRBD1 as a possible D gene (6 bases). Germline values: CDR1 SQVTM, CDR2 ANQGSEA. Trimming took off 4 bases at V and 0 bases at J, with 28 bases between the two ends. This CDR3 region has 19 residues. The DNA of the CDR3 is TGCAGCGTTGTGGGCCGCTGGACAGTGGACAGCCGGAGCTCCTACGAGCAGTACTTC. Encoded protein: CSVVGRWTVDSRSSYEQYF.

V and J are TRBV20-1 and TRBJ2-5, with TRBD2 matching 10 bases. The V gene's germline CDR1 is DFQATT and CDR2 SNEGSKA (reference sequence). After removal of 4 bases from V and 11 bases from J, the junction contained 10 bases not matched to a gene. This CDR3 is 13 amino acids long. CDR3 in DNA: TGCAGTGCTACTACTAGCGGGGTAAATGAGCAGTACTTC. It translates to CSATTSGVNEQYF.

The chain combines TRBV6-6 with TRBJ1-1, with TRBD1 identical over 9 bases. V gave up 3 bases and J gave up 0 bases; unmatched junction bases: 5. The CDR3 length is 16 residues. Per the germline V gene, CDR1 is MNHNY and CDR2 is SVGAGI (reference sequence). The DNA of the CDR3 is TGTGCCAGCAGTTATGGACAGGGGTTGGTGAACACTGAAGCTTTCTTT. Protein: CASSYGQGLVNTEAFF.

This clonotype was counted many times. The chain carries TRBV5-1 and TRBJ1-5, with a weak D call TRBD1 (5 bases). The CDR3 extends over 15 amino acids. V gave up 0 bases and J gave up 4 bases, with 11 bases separating them. Germline V lookup: CDR1 SGHRS, CDR2 YFSETQ. The CDR3 protein is CASSLDGGRNQPQHF. CDR3 in DNA: TGCGCCAGCAGCTTGGATGGGGGACGGAATCAGCCCCAGCATTTT. The entire variable domain, with the rest obtained from reference TRBV5-1 and TRBJ1-5, is as follows: KAGVTQTPRYLIKTRGQQVTLSCSPISGHRSVSWYQQTPGQGLQFLFEYFSETQRNKGNFPGRFSGRQFSNSRSEMNVSTLELGDSALYLCASSLDGGRNQPQHFGDGTRLSIL.

V usage is TRBV12-3 or TRBV12-4 and J usage is TRBJ2-4; D is uncertain. Trimming removed 6 bases at V and 13 bases at J, with 22 bases between. The CDR3 runs to 14 residues. The CDR3 is CASSPPFPYNEQYF. Here the CDR3 DNA reads TGTGCCAGCAGCCCCCCATTCCCCTACAATGAGCAGTACTTC.

This clonotype was observed a handful of times. The chain employs TRBV28 and TRBJ2-3; D is perhaps TRBD1 (5 bases). CDR3 length equals 16 residues. V dropped 4 bases and J dropped 5 bases, with 19 bases sitting between them. From germline, CDR1 is MDHEN and CDR2 SYDVKM. The CDR3 loop is CASSSPQGPPQDTQYF. DNA of the CDR3: TGTGCCAGCAGTTCTCCTCAGGGTCCCCCGCAAGATACGCAGTATTTT.

This clonotype has just a few counts. The chain combines TRBV20-1 with TRBJ2-7; D gene ambiguous. The CDR3 consists of 13 residues. Trimming removed 5 bases from V and 2 bases from J, with 13 bases in between. The germline V gene has CDR1 DFQATT and CDR2 SNEGSKA (reference sequence). This CDR3 is CSAADESPYEQYF. In nucleotides, the CDR3 is TGCAGTGCTGCGGACGAGTCCCCCTACGAGCAGTACTTC.